Listed below are T cell receptor beta chains from one sample, sequenced in a study of neurological immune-mediated disorders. From the 5' RACE reads, TCRdb called clonotypes with MiXCR, one entry per CDR3 protein. This table holds about 65,000 distinct CDR3 sequences, 4.1% found once. The sequenced sample consisted of PBMCs. The receptors come from a man in his fifties or sixties with multiple sclerosis. Each CDR3 is given with its conserved first and last residue. A D gene is named only where the DNA matches it firmly. Clone sizes are shown as once, few, many or a size class.

v_gene,d_gene,abundance,j_gene,CDR3aa,CDR3nt
TRBV27,-,many,TRBJ1-5,CASSPLIGSNQPQHF,TGTGCCAGCAGTCCCCTTATAGGTAGCAATCAGCCCCAGCATTTT
TRBV7-9,-,many,TRBJ2-3,CASSPRGGTQYF,TGTGCCAGCAGCCCCCGCGGCGGTACGCAGTATTTT
TRBV20-1,-,many,TRBJ1-2,CSAFVPGDPNYGYTF,TGCAGTGCTTTCGTTCCGGGGGACCCTAACTATGGCTACACCTTC
TRBV9,-,many,TRBJ1-3,CASSVGGDTIYF,TGTGCCAGCAGCGTAGGGGGCGACACCATATATTTT
TRBV20-1,-,many,TRBJ2-7,CSAREAAREQYF,TGCAGTGCTAGAGAGGCGGCGAGGGAGCAGTACTTC
TRBV20-1,-,many,TRBJ2-7,CSAATVRTSSSSYEQYF,TGCAGTGCCGCGACAGTCCGAACTAGCTCGAGCTCCTACGAGCAGTACTTC
TRBV7-2,-,many,TRBJ1-2,CASRSQVITNYGYTF,TGTGCCAGCAGATCCCAAGTCATAACTAACTATGGCTACACCTTC
TRBV27,TRBD1,many,TRBJ1-4,CASSIRDGQGARKLFF,TGTGCCAGCAGTATCCGAGATGGACAGGGGGCGCGGAAACTGTTTTTT
TRBV14,-,many,TRBJ2-7,CASSQRGLAYEQYF,TGTGCCAGCAGCCAGCGCGGATTAGCCTACGAGCAGTACTTC
TRBV6-5,TRBD1,many,TRBJ2-7,CASRSLSGTGLGEQYF,TGTGCCAGCAGGTCATTGTCCGGGACAGGGCTAGGCGAGCAGTACTTC
TRBV7-3,TRBD1,many,TRBJ2-2,CASSRGTGSTGELFF,TGTGCCAGCAGCAGGGGGACAGGGTCGACCGGGGAGCTGTTTTTT
TRBV20-1,-,many,TRBJ1-4,CSARNDGGIYEKLFF,TGCAGTGCTAGAAACGATGGGGGTATTTATGAAAAACTGTTTTTT
TRBV7-8,TRBD1,many,TRBJ2-1,CASSQTGTGRYEQFF,TGTGCCAGCAGCCAAACCGGGACAGGGAGATATGAGCAGTTCTTC